A single sample gave rise to the 30 T cell receptor beta chains below, sequenced in a study of CD8 T cells in ankylosing spondylitis. One entry per CDR3 protein results from TCRdb running MiXCR on the 5' RACE reads. This table has approximately 300,000 distinct CDR3 sequences, around 20% appearing once. Sample: blood, either unsorted or a sorted T cell fraction (not recorded which). The origin of the receptors is a female donor with ankylosing spondylitis or in good health (not recorded which).

The chain employs TRBV28 and TRBJ2-4; 10 nucleotides line up with TRBD2. In germline, CDR1 is MDHEN, CDR2 SYDVKM. After removal of 6 bases from V and 2 bases from J, the junction contained 7 bases not matched to a gene. The CDR3 runs to 16 residues. The CDR3 DNA sequence: TGTGCCAGCAGAGCTAGCGGGAGCGGATCCAAAAACATTCAGTACTTC. It is translated as CASRASGSGSKNIQYF.

This clonotype was picked up many times. This sequence joins TRBV29-1 and TRBJ2-1, with 7 bases aligning to TRBD1. Germline CDR1 SQVTM, CDR2 ANQGSEA. After removal of 6 bases from V and 2 bases from J, the junction contained 1 base not matched to a gene. There are 12 residues in the CDR3. For the CDR3, the DNA is TGCAGCGTCGGACAGGCCTACAATGAGCAGTTCTTC. It yields the protein CSVGQAYNEQFF.

The V and J genes are TRBV2 and TRBJ2-1; D is perhaps TRBD2 (6 bases). Trimming removed 5 bases from V and 5 bases from J, with 19 bases in between. Germline V lookup: CDR1 SNHLY, CDR2 FYNNEI. The CDR3 consists of 16 residues. The DNA of the CDR3 is TGTGCCAGCAGTCCACGAAGGGCAGGAGGGCACAATGAGCAGTTCTTC. Translating gives CASSPRRAGGHNEQFF.

This clonotype showed up just a few times. V gene TRBV20-1 combines with J gene TRBJ1-5; TRBD1 agrees at 9 bases. The CDR3 is 12 amino acids. V lost 8 bases to trimming and J lost 6 bases; unmatched junction nucleotides: 5. Per germline, CDR1 DFQATT and CDR2 SNEGSKA (reference sequence). CDR3 in amino acids: CSLNRGLQPQHF. In DNA form, the CDR3 reads TGCAGTCTCAACAGGGGGCTTCAGCCCCAGCATTTT.

The chain couples TRBV12-3 or TRBV12-4 to TRBJ1-2; 9 bases are shared with TRBD1. V was pared by 5 bases and J by 6 bases, with 4 bases of the junction left unmatched. This CDR3 is built from 13 residues. CDR3 bases: TGTGCCAGCAGTCAACGGACAGGGGATGGCTACACCTTC. It encodes CASSQRTGDGYTF.

There are a few counts of this clonotype. The chain couples TRBV7-2 to TRBJ2-1; the match to TRBD2 covers 13 bases. CDR1 is SGHTA, CDR2 FQGNSA, per germline. V lost 3 bases and J lost 3; bases outside the gene matches: 5. CDR3 length equals 17 residues. In DNA, the CDR3 is TGTGCCAGCAGCTTCCCGACTAGCGGGAGGATCTACAATGAGCAGTTCTTC. It encodes CASSFPTSGRIYNEQFF.

As regards this clonotype: Mismatch with germline at one junction end may stem from a read error. V is TRBV7-2 and J is TRBJ1-1, with no clear D. Germline loops: CDR1 SGHTA, CDR2 FQGNSA. The CDR3 is 14 residues long. The CDR3: CASGLDPKSPEAFF. CDR3 nucleotide sequence: TGTGCCAGCGGCTTGGATCCGAAATCCCCTGAAGCTTTCTTT.

This clonotype was counted only a few times. The chain links TRBV3-1 to TRBJ2-1, with 9 bases matching TRBD2. The CDR3 is 16 amino acids. Looked up from germline, CDR1 is LGHDT and CDR2 is YNNKEL (reference sequence). V lost 1 base and J lost 7; bases outside the gene matches: 8. The CDR3 loop reads CASSQVGGRAENEQFF. The CDR3 DNA reads as TGTGCCAGCAGCCAAGTAGGCGGGAGGGCCGAGAATGAGCAGTTCTTC.

This clonotype was found a few times. The chain's CDR3 is CSARVPGKNIQYF. The CDR3 bases are TGCAGTGCTAGGGTCCCAGGCAAAAACATTCAGTACTTC. V is TRBV20-1 and J is TRBJ2-4, with unresolved D. Germline V lookup: CDR1 DFQATT, CDR2 SNEGSKA (reference sequence). Trimming took off 3 bases at V and 3 bases at J, with 9 bases between the two ends. The CDR3 loop spans 13 amino acids.

In its sample, this clonotype was seen a few times. J is TRBJ2-1 and V is TRBV11-2; TRBD2 aligns across 7 bases. The V segment lost 1 base and the J segment 3 bases; nucleotides outside the gene matches: 12. This CDR3 region has 18 residues. Germline V lookup: CDR1 SGHAT, CDR2 FQNNGV. CDR3 nucleotide sequence: TGTGCCAGCAGCTTAGGGTATCCTGTGAGCGGGATCTACAATGAGCAGTTCTTC. This translates into CASSLGYPVSGIYNEQFF. Full variable domain (rest looked up from reference TRBV11-2 and TRBJ2-1): EAGVAQSPRYKIIEKRQSVAFWCNPISGHATLYWYQQILGQGPKLLIQFQNNGVVDDSQLPKDRFSAERLKGVDSTLKIQPAKLEDSAVYLCASSLGYPVSGIYNEQFFGPGTRLTVL.

The V and J genes are TRBV10-3 and TRBJ2-7; no reliable D call. This CDR3 contains 13 residues. Trimming shortened V by 0 bases and J by 7 bases, and 10 bases separated the two germline ends. Germline V gene sequence: CDR1 ENHRY, CDR2 SYGVKD. The CDR3 DNA is TGTGCCATCAGTGAGTCGACAAGCCGGGAGCAGTACTTC. This codes for CAISESTSREQYF.

This clonotype was found a few times. The rearrangement uses TRBV7-2 and TRBJ1-5; D may be TRBD1 (6 bases). The CDR3 contains 15 residues. CDR1 and CDR2 from the germline V gene are SGHTA and FQGNSA. Trimming removed 1 base from V and 4 bases from J, with 11 bases in between. The CDR3 bases are TGTGCCAGCAGCTTAGGGGGACACCCTAATCAGCCCCAGCATTTT. Its translation is CASSLGGHPNQPQHF.

The V gene is TRBV6-2 or TRBV6-3, the J gene TRBJ1-5; D remains unclear. Trimming removed 6 bases from V and 2 bases from J, with 8 bases in between. The CDR3 sequence is 13 residues long. Germline CDR1 MNHEY, CDR2 SVGEGT. The CDR3 region has the DNA TGTGCCAGCAGCAACACGGGCAATCAGCCCCAGCATTTT. Protein sequence: CASSNTGNQPQHF.

The rearrangement joins TRBV12-3 or TRBV12-4 to TRBJ2-1; 11 nucleotides agree with TRBD2. V shed 5 bases and J 8 bases; nucleotides not matched to a gene: 11. The CDR3 has 16 residues. The CDR3 DNA sequence: TGTGCCAGCAGTCCGCTGACTAGCGGGAAAGGGGATGAGCAGTTCTTC. Residues: CASSPLTSGKGDEQFF.

V gene TRBV6-1 combines with J gene TRBJ2-2; 14 bases are a match to TRBD2. Germline V lookup: CDR1 MNHNS, CDR2 SASEGT. The CDR3 contains 15 residues. Unmatched junction bases numbered 4, after V lost 6 bases and J lost 7 bases. The CDR3 DNA is TGTGCCAGCAGCGGACTAGCGGGAGGCGTCGGGGAGCTGTTTTTT. Amino acids: CASSGLAGGVGELFF.

The CDR3 bases are TGCAGTGCTAGCGGGGGCGGTAGCACAGATACGCAGTATTTT. Translating gives CSASGGGSTDTQYF. The chain couples TRBV20-1 to TRBJ2-3; D could derive from TRBD1 or TRBD2 (6 bases each). The CDR3 is 14 residues long. V was trimmed by 3 bases and J by 0 bases, leaving 10 bases between them. Germline lookup yields CDR1 DFQATT and CDR2 SNEGSKA (reference sequence).

In its sample, this clonotype was seen a few times. This sequence joins TRBV9 and TRBJ2-3, with 8 bases matching TRBD2. V was clipped by 4 bases and J by 3 bases; unmatched bases: 7. CDR3 length: 15 amino acids. Germline CDR1 reads SGDLS; CDR2 reads YYNGEE. The CDR3 here is CASSLTRLATDTQYF. CDR3 sequence (DNA): TGTGCCAGCAGCCTGACTAGACTAGCGACAGATACGCAGTATTTT.

This sequence joins TRBV5-1 and TRBJ2-1; D ambiguous. Germline CDR1 reads SGHRS; CDR2 reads YFSETQ. Trimming cost V 4 bases and J 6 bases, with 17 bases left between them. This CDR3 region has 15 residues. DNA of the CDR3: TGCGCCAGCAGCCTAGACCACCCCAAGGGCAATGAGCAGTTCTTC. It codes for CASSLDHPKGNEQFF.

This clonotype was seen only a few times. V usage is TRBV7-3 and J usage is TRBJ1-1; possible D gene TRBD1, 5 bases. The germline V gene encodes CDR1 SGHTA and CDR2 FQGTGA. The CDR3 length is 13 residues. Trimming left V 5 bases short and J 4 bases short, with 11 bases between. The CDR3 here is CASSATGSTEAFF. The CDR3, as DNA: TGTGCCAGCAGCGCTACAGGCAGCACTGAAGCTTTCTTT.

This rearrangement joins TRBV5-1 to TRBJ2-1; D not resolved. Deletions cut 0 bases from V and 9 bases from J, with 13 bases between. The germline CDR1 and CDR2 sequences are SGHRS and YFSETQ. CDR3 length equals 14 residues. The CDR3 bases are TGCGCCAGCAGCTTGGAGCTAGGAAGCATTGAGCAGTTCTTC. The encoded protein is CASSLELGSIEQFF.

The table lists this clonotype with a few counts. The gene calls are TRBV6-5 and TRBJ2-2; D remains ambiguous. The CDR3 spans 11 residues. The V and J ends lost 10 bases and 6 bases respectively, with 9 bases between them. Germline loops: CDR1 MNHEY, CDR2 SVGAGI. The CDR3: CATRRSGELFF. CDR3 sequence (DNA): TGTGCCACCCGACGGTCCGGGGAGCTGTTTTTT.

This chain links TRBV7-9 with TRBJ2-1; D is perhaps TRBD1 (6 bases). Trimming removed 2 bases at V and 7 bases at J, with 15 bases between. Germline lookup yields CDR1 SEHNR and CDR2 FQNEAQ (reference sequence). The CDR3 contains 15 residues. CDR3 loop: CASSLPTGLGNEQFF. In nucleotides, the CDR3 is TGTGCCAGCAGCTTACCTACAGGGTTGGGAAATGAGCAGTTCTTC.

The count of this clonotype is one. This chain joins TRBV28 and TRBJ1-1; 7 bases are a match to TRBD1. V shed 8 bases and J 7 bases; nucleotides not matched to a gene: 13. The CDR3 extends over 14 amino acids. CDR1 MDHEN and CDR2 SYDVKM come from the germline V gene. CDR3 sequence reads: CASPPDRAPFEAFF. CDR3 bases: TGTGCCAGCCCGCCCGACAGGGCCCCATTTGAAGCTTTCTTT.

The rearrangement joins TRBV5-1 to TRBJ1-3; 9 bases map to TRBD1. Germline lookup yields CDR1 SGHRS and CDR2 YFSETQ. CDR3 length: 17 residues. J gave up 6 bases and V 4 bases, and 14 bases lay outside the gene matches. CDR3 in DNA: TGCGCCAGCAGCCCCGACGCCGGGGGACAGGGCGAAAACACCATATATTTT. As protein: CASSPDAGGQGENTIYF.

In its sample, this clonotype was seen a few times. The chain uses TRBV12-3 or TRBV12-4 and TRBJ1-3; D unresolved. The CDR3 has 14 residues. V was pared by 4 bases and J by 7 bases, with 14 bases between. CDR3 bases: TGTGCCAGCAGTTCCCCCAGCGGACCGAACACCATATATTTT. It translates to CASSSPSGPNTIYF.

The chain carries TRBV7-2 and TRBJ2-1; D assignment may be TRBD1 or TRBD2 (5 bases each). The CDR3 has 16 amino acids. V was shortened by 5 bases and J by 7 bases, with 21 bases between the two germline ends. CDR1 and CDR2 (germline): SGHTA, FQGNSA. This CDR3 is CASSTLPGPAGNEQFF. The CDR3 bases are TGTGCCAGCAGCACCCTCCCGGGACCAGCAGGTAATGAGCAGTTCTTC.

This clonotype has only a few counts. The chain joins TRBV21-1 to TRBJ1-2; the table names TRBD1, a call not compared with the DNA. TRBV21-1 is a pseudogene locus. The CDR3 consists of 13 residues. The CDR3 sequence: CASSTRRGLDYTF. The CDR3 bases are TGTGCCAGCAGCACCCGGAGGGGGTTAGACTACACCTTC.

This clonotype was seen a few times. CDR3 sequence (DNA): TGTGCCAGCAGCCCGGCGGGACGGGGGAGGGAGCAGTACTTC. Amino acid sequence: CASSPAGRGREQYF. V and J are TRBV7-2 and TRBJ2-7, with a tentative D call TRBD2 (6 bases). Trimming left V 5 bases short and J 7 bases short, with 18 bases between. Germline CDR1 SGHTA, CDR2 FQGNSA. CDR3 size: 14 residues.

The CDR3 is CASSPSGEGNQPQHF. CDR3 DNA sequence: TGTGCCAGCTCACCCAGCGGTGAGGGCAATCAGCCCCAGCATTTT. This rearrangement joins TRBV18 to TRBJ1-5; D remains unclear. Germline V CDR1 and CDR2: KGHSH, LQKENI. The CDR3 length is 15 residues. Trimming stripped 3 bases from V and 2 bases from J, with 11 bases between.

This clonotype was counted at least ten times. The chain has TRBV20-1 and TRBJ2-5, with 7 bases identical to TRBD2. Germline V gives CDR1 DFQATT, CDR2 SNEGSKA (reference sequence). Losses at the gene ends were 7 bases for V and 2 bases for J; bases not matched to a gene: 10. This CDR3 is built from 14 residues. The CDR3 bases are TGCAGTGTCCCAAAGGCGGGAGTTCAAGAGACCCAGTACTTC. Translated, it gives CSVPKAGVQETQYF.